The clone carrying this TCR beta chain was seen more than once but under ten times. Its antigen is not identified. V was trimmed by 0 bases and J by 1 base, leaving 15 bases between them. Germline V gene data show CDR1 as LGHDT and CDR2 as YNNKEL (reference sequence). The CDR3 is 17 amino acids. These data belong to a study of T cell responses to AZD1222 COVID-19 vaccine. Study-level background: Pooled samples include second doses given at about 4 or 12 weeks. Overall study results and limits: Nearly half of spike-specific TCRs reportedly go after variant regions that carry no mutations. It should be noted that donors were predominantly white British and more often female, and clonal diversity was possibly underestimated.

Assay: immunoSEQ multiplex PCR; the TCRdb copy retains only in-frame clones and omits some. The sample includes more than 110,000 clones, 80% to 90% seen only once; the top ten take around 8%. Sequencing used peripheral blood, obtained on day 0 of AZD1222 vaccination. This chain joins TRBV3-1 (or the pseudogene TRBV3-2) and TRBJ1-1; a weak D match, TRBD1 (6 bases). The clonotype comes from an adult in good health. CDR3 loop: CASSQDLWAGENTEAFF. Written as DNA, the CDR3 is TGTGCCAGCAGCCAAGACTTGTGGGCAGGGGAGAACACTGAAGCTTTCTTT.